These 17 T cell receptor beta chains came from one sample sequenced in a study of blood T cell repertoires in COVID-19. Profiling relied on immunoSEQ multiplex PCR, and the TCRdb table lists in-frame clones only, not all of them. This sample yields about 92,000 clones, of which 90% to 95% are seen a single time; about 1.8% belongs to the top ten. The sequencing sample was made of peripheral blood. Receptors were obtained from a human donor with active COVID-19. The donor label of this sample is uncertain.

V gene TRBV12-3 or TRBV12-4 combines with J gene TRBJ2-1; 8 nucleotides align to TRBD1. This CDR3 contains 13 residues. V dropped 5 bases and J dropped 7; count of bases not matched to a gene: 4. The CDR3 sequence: CASSMDRENEQFF. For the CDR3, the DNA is TGTGCCAGCAGTATGGACAGGGAAAATGAGCAGTTCTTC.

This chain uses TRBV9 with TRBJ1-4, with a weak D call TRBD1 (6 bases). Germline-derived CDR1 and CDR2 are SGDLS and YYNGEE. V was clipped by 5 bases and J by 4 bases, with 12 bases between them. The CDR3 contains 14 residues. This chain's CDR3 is CASSRGGDNEKLFF. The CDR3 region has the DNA TGTGCCAGCAGTCGCGGGGGCGATAATGAAAAACTGTTTTTT.

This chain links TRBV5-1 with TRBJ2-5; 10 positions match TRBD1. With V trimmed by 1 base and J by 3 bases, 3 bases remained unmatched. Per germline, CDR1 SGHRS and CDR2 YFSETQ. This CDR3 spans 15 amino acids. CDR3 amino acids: CASSLFGQGEETQYF. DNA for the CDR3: TGCGCCAGCAGCTTGTTTGGACAGGGGGAAGAGACCCAGTACTTC.

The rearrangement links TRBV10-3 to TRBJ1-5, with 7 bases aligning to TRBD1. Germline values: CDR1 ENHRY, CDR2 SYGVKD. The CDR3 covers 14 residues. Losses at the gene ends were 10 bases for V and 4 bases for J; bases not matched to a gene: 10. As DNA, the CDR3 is TGTGCCACTCGGGGGACAGAGGTTAATCAGCCCCAGCATTTT. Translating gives CATRGTEVNQPQHF.

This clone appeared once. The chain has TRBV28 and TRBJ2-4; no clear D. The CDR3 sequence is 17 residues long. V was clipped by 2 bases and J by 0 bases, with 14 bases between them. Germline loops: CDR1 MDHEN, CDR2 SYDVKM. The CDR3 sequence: CASSLPGSLIAKNIQYF. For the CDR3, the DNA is TGTGCCAGCAGTTTACCTGGCAGTCTTATAGCCAAAAACATTCAGTACTTC.

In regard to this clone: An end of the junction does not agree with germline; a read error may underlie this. CDR3 protein: CASRPDTSAFRPKHF. The CDR3 DNA follows: TGTGCCAGCAGACCCGACACGTCAGCTTTCCGGCCCAAGCATTTT. The V gene is TRBV6-6, the J gene TRBJ1-5; D ambiguous. CDR1 and CDR2 (germline): MNHNY, SVGAGI (reference sequence). This CDR3 region has 15 residues.

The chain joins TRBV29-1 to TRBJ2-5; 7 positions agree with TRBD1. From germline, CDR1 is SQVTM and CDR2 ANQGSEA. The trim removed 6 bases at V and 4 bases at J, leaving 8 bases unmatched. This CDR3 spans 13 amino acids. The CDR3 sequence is CSVSTGWGETQYF. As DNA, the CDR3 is TGCAGCGTGTCGACAGGGTGGGGAGAGACCCAGTACTTC.

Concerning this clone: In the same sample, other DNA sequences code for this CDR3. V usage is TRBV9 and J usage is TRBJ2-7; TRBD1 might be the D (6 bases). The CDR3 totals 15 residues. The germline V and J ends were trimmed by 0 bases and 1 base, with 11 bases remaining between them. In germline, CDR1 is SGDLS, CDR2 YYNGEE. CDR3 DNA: TGTGCCAGCAGCGTAGGTTCAGGGGCGTCCTACGAGCAGTACTTC. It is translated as CASSVGSGASYEQYF.

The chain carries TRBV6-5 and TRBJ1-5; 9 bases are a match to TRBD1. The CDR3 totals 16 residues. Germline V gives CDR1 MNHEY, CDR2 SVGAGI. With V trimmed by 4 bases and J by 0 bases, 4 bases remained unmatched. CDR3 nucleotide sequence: TGTGCCAGCAGTTTAACAGGGGGCTATAGCAATCAGCCCCAGCATTTT. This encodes CASSLTGGYSNQPQHF.

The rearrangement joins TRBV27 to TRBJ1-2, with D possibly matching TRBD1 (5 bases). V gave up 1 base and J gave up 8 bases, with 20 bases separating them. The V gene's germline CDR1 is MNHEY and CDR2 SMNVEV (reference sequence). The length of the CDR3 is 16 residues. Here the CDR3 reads CASSLLAGLVLTGYTF. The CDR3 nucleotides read TGTGCCAGCAGTTTATTGGCAGGGCTGGTGCTGACCGGCTACACCTTC.

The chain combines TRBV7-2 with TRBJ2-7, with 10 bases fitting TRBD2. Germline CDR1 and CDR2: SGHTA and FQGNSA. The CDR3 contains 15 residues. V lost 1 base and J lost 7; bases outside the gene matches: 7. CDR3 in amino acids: CASSLVSGGAREQYF. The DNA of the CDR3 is TGTGCCAGCAGCTTAGTCAGCGGGGGGGCCAGGGAGCAGTACTTC.

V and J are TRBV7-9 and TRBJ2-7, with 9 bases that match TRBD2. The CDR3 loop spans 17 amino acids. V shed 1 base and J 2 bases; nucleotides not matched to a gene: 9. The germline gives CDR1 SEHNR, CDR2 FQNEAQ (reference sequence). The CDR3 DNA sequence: TGTGCCAGCAGCTTAGTTAGGGCTAGCGGGGTGACCTACGAGCAGTACTTC. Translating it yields CASSLVRASGVTYEQYF. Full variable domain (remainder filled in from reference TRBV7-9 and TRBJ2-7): DTGVSQNPRHKITKRGQNVTFRCDPISEHNRLYWYRQTLGQGPEFLTYFQNEAQLEKSRLLSDRFSAERPKGSFSTLEIQRTEQGDSAMYLCASSLVRASGVTYEQYFGPGTRLTVT.

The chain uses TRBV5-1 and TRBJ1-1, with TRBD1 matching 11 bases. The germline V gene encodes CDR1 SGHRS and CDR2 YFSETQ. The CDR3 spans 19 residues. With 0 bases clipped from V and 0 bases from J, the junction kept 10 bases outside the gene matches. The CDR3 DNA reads TGCGCCAGCAGCTTGGGGCCGGGACAGGGGGGAGGGGTGAACACTGAAGCTTTCTTT. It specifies CASSLGPGQGGGVNTEAFF. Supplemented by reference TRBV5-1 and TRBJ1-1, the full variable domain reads KAGVTQTPRYLIKTRGQQVTLSCSPISGHRSVSWYQQTPGQGLQFLFEYFSETQRNKGNFPGRFSGRQFSNSRSEMNVSTLELGDSALYLCASSLGPGQGGGVNTEAFFGQGTRLTVV.

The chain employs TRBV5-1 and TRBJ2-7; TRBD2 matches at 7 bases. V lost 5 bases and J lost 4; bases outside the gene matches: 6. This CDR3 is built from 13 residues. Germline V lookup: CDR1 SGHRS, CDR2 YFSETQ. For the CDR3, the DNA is TGCGCCAGCAGTTCGGGGGGATCATACGAGCAGTACTTC. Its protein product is CASSSGGSYEQYF.

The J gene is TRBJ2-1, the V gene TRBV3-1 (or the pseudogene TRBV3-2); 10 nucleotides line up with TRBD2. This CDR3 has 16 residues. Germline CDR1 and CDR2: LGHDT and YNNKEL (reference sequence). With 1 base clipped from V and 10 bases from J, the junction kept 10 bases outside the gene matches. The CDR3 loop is CASSQGAAGGPEEQFF. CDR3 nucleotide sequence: TGTGCCAGCAGCCAAGGTGCAGCGGGGGGGCCGGAGGAGCAGTTCTTC.

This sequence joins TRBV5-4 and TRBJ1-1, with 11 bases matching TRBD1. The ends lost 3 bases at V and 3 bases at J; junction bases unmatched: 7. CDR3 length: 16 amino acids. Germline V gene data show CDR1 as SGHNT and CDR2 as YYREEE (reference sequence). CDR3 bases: TGTGCCAGCAGCTCGGACAGGGGGCCGTTGGACACTGAAGCTTTCTTT. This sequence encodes CASSSDRGPLDTEAFF.

In DNA form, the CDR3 reads TGCGCCAGCAGTGTTACAGGGGTCCGGTGTCTAAGCTCCTACGAGCAGTACTTC. Translating it yields CASSVTGVRCLSSYEQYF. The chain couples TRBV10-1 to TRBJ2-7; 7 nucleotides agree with TRBD1. J lost 0 bases, V lost 4 bases, and 15 bases had no gene match. CDR1 and CDR2 from the germline V gene are WNHNN and SYGVQD (reference sequence). The CDR3 is 18 residues long.